The 13 T cell receptor beta chains reported below all come from one sample, sequenced in a study of blood T cells in healthy people across ages. Alongside a J-beta primer mix, a sample-barcoded 5' primer served in a second PCR lasting about 6 to 12 cycles. One entry per CDR3 protein results from TCRdb running MiXCR on the 5' RACE reads. The sample has about 690,000 distinct CDR3 sequences; over 40% are singletons. The sample consisted of blood. All receptors come from an older man in good health.

This sequence joins TRBV18 and TRBJ2-5, with a tentative D call TRBD2 (6 bases). With the DNA end fitting TRBJ2-7 better, the J assignment may be wrong. The CDR3 totals 16 residues. Germline V lookup: CDR1 KGHSH, CDR2 LQKENI. The CDR3 is CASSPRQGLVSYEQYF. The CDR3 bases are TGTGCCAGCTCACCAAGGCAGGGACTCGTCTCCTACGAGCAGTACTTC.

V usage is TRBV12-3 or TRBV12-4 and J usage is TRBJ1-2; 7 bases are shared with TRBD1. This CDR3 has 14 residues. V was clipped by 7 bases and J by 0 bases; unmatched bases: 5. CDR3: CASIRQGANYGYTF. In nucleotides, the CDR3 is TGTGCCAGCATTCGACAGGGAGCTAACTATGGCTACACCTTC.

CDR3 in amino acids: CASSFGGASSVRTQYF. DNA of the CDR3: TGTGCCAGCAGCTTCGGTGGGGCTAGCAGTGTTCGGACGCAGTATTTT. J is TRBJ2-3 and V is TRBV11-1; D is possibly TRBD1 or TRBD2 (5 bases each). Germline V CDR1 and CDR2: SGHAT, FQDESV (reference sequence). The CDR3 contains 16 residues. With 3 bases removed from V and 9 bases from J, the gap between germline ends came to 22 bases.

With regard to this clonotype: One base away lies a much larger clone, so this may be a sequencing read error. The chain has TRBV6-2 or TRBV6-3 and TRBJ2-5, with 7 bases matching TRBD2. The J call may be faulty, since TRBJ2-7 better matches the DNA end. CDR3 size: 14 residues. Germline values: CDR1 MNHEY, CDR2 SVGEGT. The CDR3 DNA reads as TGTGCCTGCAGCGCAGGGAGGGCCGGGTACGAGCAGTACTTC. Translation: CACSAGRAGYEQYF.

The V gene is TRBV20-1, the J gene TRBJ1-3; D uncertain. Deletions cut 7 bases from V and 0 bases from J, with 19 bases between. There are 16 residues in the CDR3. CDR1 is DFQATT and CDR2 is SNEGSKA in the germline V gene (reference sequence). CDR3 DNA: TGCAGTGTAAGGTCCATCGGGAGGAGCTCTGGAAACACCATATATTTT. Translated: CSVRSIGRSSGNTIYF.

This clonotype has just a few counts. This sequence joins TRBV20-1 and TRBJ2-7; D may be TRBD1 (5 bases). Germline V gene data show CDR1 as DFQATT and CDR2 as SNEGSKA (reference sequence). Trimming shortened V by 3 bases and J by 5 bases, and 8 bases separated the two germline ends. The CDR3 totals 11 residues. The DNA for the CDR3 is TGCAGTGCTAGCGCAGGGAACGAGCAGTACTTC. It translates to CSASAGNEQYF.

This clonotype occurred once. The genes are TRBV6-2 or TRBV6-3 and TRBJ2-2, with 14 bases matching TRBD2. The V segment lost 6 bases and the J segment 3 bases; nucleotides outside the gene matches: 6. The CDR3 covers 17 residues. Germline values: CDR1 MNHEY, CDR2 SVGEGT. The CDR3 spells CASRGGLAGVYTGELFF. The DNA of the CDR3 is TGTGCCAGCAGAGGGGGACTAGCGGGGGTCTACACCGGGGAGCTGTTTTTT.

This chain connects TRBV3-1 to TRBJ2-7; D uncertain. Trimming removed 3 bases from V and 0 bases from J, with 12 bases in between. CDR1 is LGHDT and CDR2 is YNNKEL in the germline V gene (reference sequence). This CDR3 is built from 15 residues. The CDR3 sequence: CASSHSGLSSYEQYF. CDR3 bases: TGTGCCAGCAGCCATTCAGGTCTTAGCTCCTACGAGCAGTACTTC.

This clonotype has just a few counts. The chain is built from TRBV20-1 and TRBJ1-1; possibly TRBD1 for D (5 bases). Germline V gives CDR1 DFQATT, CDR2 SNEGSKA (reference sequence). The CDR3 covers 14 residues. V was shortened by 1 base and J by 5 bases, with 14 bases between the two germline ends. The CDR3: CSARGLQRGTEAFF. In DNA, the CDR3 is TGCAGTGCTAGAGGACTTCAGCGGGGGACTGAAGCTTTCTTT.

This clonotype was seen more than once but under ten times. The chain couples TRBV6-5 to TRBJ2-1, with D unresolved. This CDR3 comprises 14 residues. The V end lost 8 bases, the J end lost 4 bases, and 15 bases lay between the germline ends. CDR1 and CDR2 (germline): MNHEY, SVGAGI. The CDR3 region is CASSKTGTYNEQFF. CDR3 nucleotide sequence: TGTGCCAGCTCCAAAACGGGTACTTACAATGAGCAGTTCTTC.

The chain has TRBV6-1 and TRBJ2-1, with 9 bases aligning to TRBD2. Trimming removed 2 bases from V and 7 bases from J; junction bases left unmatched: 6. Germline V gene lookup returns CDR1 MNHNS and CDR2 SASEGT. The CDR3 sequence is 15 residues long. This chain's CDR3 is CASSERLAAKNEQFF. The CDR3 DNA sequence: TGTGCCAGCAGTGAACGACTAGCGGCTAAGAATGAGCAGTTCTTC.

This chain links TRBV3-1 with TRBJ2-1, with unresolved D. The CDR3 is 14 residues long. Trimming cost V 4 bases and J 6 bases, with 13 bases left between them. Germline V gives CDR1 LGHDT, CDR2 YNNKEL (reference sequence). CDR3 region: CASSLRLEVNEQFF. In DNA, the CDR3 is TGTGCCAGCAGCCTCCGCCTGGAAGTCAATGAGCAGTTCTTC.

The chain carries TRBV6-4 and TRBJ2-4; D possibly corresponds to TRBD1 (5 bases). CDR3 length: 14 residues. V lost 3 bases, J lost 5 bases, and 11 bases lay in between. In germline, CDR1 is MRHNA, CDR2 SNTAGT. CDR3 sequence reads: CASSDVGAQNIQYF. Written as DNA, the CDR3 is TGTGCCAGCAGTGATGTTGGGGCCCAAAACATTCAGTACTTC.